Described below is a single T cell receptor (beta chain) sequence and its context. Without a recorded count, this clonotype is taken to be medium-sized (0.01 to 0.1%) from its frequency. The clone's antigen remains unknown. The data originate from a study of CD8 T cells in cerebrospinal fluid in Alzheimer's disease (dated by TCRdb to 2018 to 2021). As for the study more broadly: The study assessed CSF T cell clonal expansion with two single-cell approaches: plate-based nested PCR sequencing and droplet-based sequencing. A total of 24 samples were covered by the CSF gene-expression analysis, which included Parkinson's disease patients. This study tested whether clonally expanded T cells could be found in cerebrospinal fluid from healthy elderly individuals and from patients with neurodegenerative disease. The droplet-based CSF comparison of patients and controls included about 10 healthy controls (roughly 11,000 cells) and about 10 patients with MCI or Alzheimer's disease (just over 10,000 cells). Study-wide conclusions, independent of this receptor: The EBV-specific clones were neither the most highly expanded clones nor enriched among patients. The authors warned that finding EBV-specific TCRs in CSF does not prove a causal connection between EBV and Alzheimer's disease. In pooled data, a highly expanded clone (at least 3% of TCRs) occurred in 1 of 10 healthy subjects versus 4 of 6 Alzheimer's patients. The largest CSF clone made up a higher percentage of TCRs in patients with MCI or Alzheimer's disease than in controls. Only samples with detectable clones went into the overall clonality comparison: roughly 11 healthy, 5 MCI, 5 AD, and 6 PD.

All participants were free of acute infectious disease and in good physical condition. Live CSF cells for droplet-based sequencing were sorted with a live/dead marker. CSF was obtained by lumbar puncture, and immune cells were pelleted by centrifugation at 300g. Each CSF sample was checked for red blood cells, and any sample showing blood contamination was excluded. CSF cells were cryopreserved by placing the cells in freezing medium, freezing the cells overnight at -80 degrees C, and then storing the cells in liquid nitrogen. CSF samples were stored for less than seven months before analysis. In the germline V gene, CDR1 corresponds to SGHTA and CDR2 to FQGTGA. Its CDR3 holds 17 amino acids, cysteine through phenylalanine. No coding sequence is recorded. The library was built by means of 10x single-cell sequencing. 10X Genomics single-cell V(D)J and 5' gene-expression libraries were used to profile CSF cells. An Illumina NextSeq550 was used to sequence the CSF single-cell TCR libraries. The original methods were these. V(D)J reads were aligned to the vdj-GRCh38 alts ensemble 2.0.0 reference and were analysed with the Cell Ranger vdj pipeline. Clonotypes were defined as cell barcodes sharing the same set of productive CDR3 nucleotide sequences. Clonotype information was added to Seurat v3.0 gene-expression metadata to link clonality with transcriptional profiles. Any CSF cell with more than 1,800 genes, more than 7,500 UMIs or more than 10% mitochondrial reads was excluded. CDR3-beta sequences were compared against VDJdb to identify TCRs with known antigen specificity. Only TCRs with complete alpha and beta chains were included in the network analysis of clone sharing, which used the R package qgraph. One entry per CDR3 protein sequence results from the TCRdb reprocessing of the reads, with DNA left out. These V and J calls derive from TCRdb rather than the authors' analysis. The sample table includes over 1,000 distinct CDR3 sequences. About 8.8% of the sample is taken by the ten largest.

The chain is encoded by TRBV7-3 joined to TRBJ2-2. What was sequenced was cerebrospinal fluid. The clonotype was recovered from a human donor in good health. The CDR3 reads CASSLFSAASNTGELFF.